The source of this T cell receptor beta chain is a study of T cell repertoires in cytomegalovirus infection. This clonotype was found many times. Trimming took 4 bases from V and 5 from J, leaving 17 bases between them. CDR1 and CDR2 from the germline V gene are SGHNT and YENEEA. The length of the CDR3 is 15 residues. TCRdb reprocessed the reads with MiXCR, giving one entry per CDR3 protein. The sample holds about 310,000 distinct CDR3 sequences, roughly 15% seen once. Specimen: PBMCs. This clonotype was obtained from a human donor in good health (CMV status not recorded). Some clones in this sample may be carry-over from other donors' samples. This chain joins TRBV11-3 and TRBJ1-1; the D gene is possibly TRBD1 (6 bases). CDR3 sequence reads: CASSSTTGAKTEAFF. For the CDR3, the DNA is TGTGCCAGCAGCTCTACGACAGGAGCGAAGACTGAAGCTTTCTTT.